Listed below are T cell receptor beta chains from one sample, sequenced in a study of blood T cell repertoires in COVID-19. The assay was immunoSEQ multiplex PCR, and TCRdb's table has in-frame clones only and misses some. There are 300,000 to 400,000 clones in the sample; more than 75% occur only once, and just under 6.5% lies in the top ten. The material sequenced was peripheral blood. The source is a woman aged 45-65 years with COVID-19, enrolled during active disease. Each CDR3 is given with its conserved first and last residue. A D gene is named only where the DNA matches it firmly. Not every row has a clone size; where given, it reads once, few, many or a size class.

NA,NA,TRBJ1-5,TRBV27,CASSFSFIDRGTGNQPQHF,TGTGCCAGCAGTTTCTCTTTCATCGACCGGGGTACGGGCAATCAGCCCCAGCATTTT
NA,NA,TRBJ2-1,TRBV10-3,CAISESAKGKGDEQFF,TGTGCCATCAGTGAGTCAGCCAAGGGAAAGGGAGATGAGCAGTTCTTC
NA,NA,TRBJ2-1,TRBV10-3,CAISTLTAELYNEQFF,TGTGCCATCAGTACCTTGACAGCCGAACTTTACAATGAGCAGTTCTTC
TRBD1,NA,TRBJ2-4,TRBV2,CASSEGDSKNIQYF,TGTGCCAGCAGTGAGGGGGACAGCAAAAACATTCAGTACTTC
TRBD1,NA,TRBJ1-1,TRBV7-3,CASSLNRDRGNLHTEAFF,TGTGCCAGCAGCTTAAATCGGGACAGGGGAAACCTACACACTGAAGCTTTCTTT
TRBD1,NA,TRBJ1-1,TRBV27,CASSLDRVDTEAFF,TGTGCCAGCAGTTTGGACAGGGTGGACACTGAAGCTTTCTTT
NA,once,TRBJ1-2,TRBV18,CASSRDSSNYGYTF,TGTGCCAGCTCACGCGACAGTAGTAACTATGGCTACACCTTC
NA,NA,TRBJ1-4,TRBV15,CATSRGTGGEKLFF,TGTGCCACCAGCAGAGGTACGGGTGGTGAAAAACTGTTTTTT
NA,NA,TRBJ1-6,TRBV5-1,CASSLGQANNSPLHF,TGCGCCAGCAGCTTGGGACAGGCAAATAATTCACCCCTCCACTTT
TRBD2,NA,TRBJ2-2,TRBV15,CATSRPSGRASSGELFF,TGTGCCACCAGCAGACCGAGCGGGAGGGCGAGTTCCGGGGAGCTGTTTTTT
NA,NA,TRBJ1-5,TRBV19,CASSIQGLGNQPQHF,TGTGCCAGTAGTATTCAGGGGTTAGGCAATCAGCCCCAGCATTTT
NA,NA,TRBJ2-2,TRBV27,CASSYTGSTGELFF,TGTGCCAGCAGCTATACAGGGTCCACCGGGGAGCTGTTTTTT
NA,NA,TRBJ2-5,TRBV2,CASSASAVTNQETQYF,TGTGCCAGCAGTGCCTCGGCGGTCACCAACCAAGAGACCCAGTACTTC
TRBD1,NA,TRBJ2-1,TRBV27,CASSFQGANEQFF,TGTGCCAGCAGTTTTCAGGGGGCTAATGAGCAGTTCTTC
NA,NA,TRBJ1-3,TRBV9,CASSAARGGLGDTIYF,TGTGCCAGCAGCGCTGCCCGCGGGGGACTAGGTGACACCATATATTTT
NA,NA,TRBJ2-1,TRBV18,CASSMTTGVRDEQFF,TGTGCCAGCTCGATGACTACCGGGGTACGCGATGAGCAGTTCTTC
NA,NA,TRBJ2-6,TRBV6-2/TRBV6-3,CASSYMGAHNSGANVLTF,TGTGCCAGCAGTTACATGGGGGCCCATAACTCTGGGGCCAACGTCCTGACTTTC
TRBD2,NA,TRBJ2-3,TRBV7-9,CASSLSLLAGLDTQYF,TGTGCCAGCAGCTTAAGTCTCCTAGCGGGCTTAGATACGCAGTATTTT
TRBD1,NA,TRBJ2-7,TRBV25-1,CASSDYRGYEQYF,TGTGCCAGCAGTGACTACAGGGGGTACGAGCAGTACTTC
NA,NA,TRBJ2-1,TRBV5-5,CASSEGLVAADEQFF,TGTGCCAGCAGCGAGGGGTTAGTAGCGGCAGATGAGCAGTTCTTC
NA,NA,TRBJ1-5,TRBV7-9,CASSLEGRGEKEPQHF,TGTGCCAGCAGCTTAGAAGGCAGGGGCGAAAAGGAGCCCCAGCATTTT
TRBD1,few,TRBJ1-6,TRBV5-4,CASSTGTGGFSGSPLHF,TGTGCCAGCAGCACCGGGACAGGGGGCTTTTCTGGTTCACCCCTCCACTTT